Listed here are 19 T cell receptor beta chains from one sample, sequenced in a study of blood T cell repertoires in COVID-19. Data came from immunoSEQ multiplex PCR; TCRdb stores just in-frame clones and leaves some out. The sample holds approximately 16,000 clones; around nine tenths are singletons and the top ten take about an eighth. The sequenced sample consisted of peripheral blood. These receptors were obtained from a human donor in a cohort sampled during active COVID-19.

J is TRBJ2-1 and V is TRBV7-6, with 7 bases that match TRBD2. This CDR3 comprises 16 residues. Germline V CDR1 and CDR2: SGHVS, FNYEAQ. V lost 4 bases to trimming and J lost 5 bases; unmatched junction nucleotides: 11. CDR3 sequence: CASSYPRGRADNEQFF. The CDR3 nucleotides read TGTGCCAGCAGCTATCCTCGGGGGAGGGCTGACAATGAGCAGTTCTTC.

The chain combines TRBV5-4 with TRBJ2-3; 8 bases match TRBD2. Trimming removed 2 bases from V and 1 base from J; junction bases left unmatched: 0. The CDR3 extends over 14 amino acids. Germline V gene sequence: CDR1 SGHNT, CDR2 YYREEE (reference sequence). CDR3 residues: CASSFGGGTDTQYF. In nucleotides, the CDR3 is TGTGCCAGCAGCTTCGGGGGGGGCACAGATACGCAGTATTTT.

This rearrangement joins TRBV18 to TRBJ1-2, with TRBD1 matching 7 bases. The CDR3 runs to 16 residues. Germline loops: CDR1 KGHSH, CDR2 LQKENI. V was clipped by 0 bases and J by 4 bases; unmatched bases: 8. The CDR3 reads CASSPPGRGGGYGYTF. CDR3 nucleotide sequence: TGTGCCAGCTCACCACCGGGGAGAGGGGGCGGCTATGGCTACACCTTC.

The rearrangement uses TRBV19 and TRBJ1-2; D gene unclear. The ends were cut back, 3 bases at V and 2 bases at J, with 19 bases in the middle. Germline-derived CDR1 and CDR2 are LNHDA and SQIVND (reference sequence). There are 17 residues in the CDR3. The CDR3 loop reads CASSISDSRQSNYGYTF. The CDR3 DNA follows: TGTGCCAGTAGTATCAGCGACTCTCGGCAATCCAACTATGGCTACACCTTC.

V gene TRBV5-1 combines with J gene TRBJ2-7; no definite D call. CDR3 size: 13 residues. Germline values: CDR1 SGHRS, CDR2 YFSETQ. Trimming took 0 bases from V and 3 from J, leaving 7 bases between them. The CDR3 sequence: CASSLDSHYEQYF. The CDR3 DNA sequence: TGCGCCAGCAGCTTGGACAGTCACTACGAGCAGTACTTC.

This chain connects TRBV29-1 to TRBJ2-3; D perhaps matches TRBD1 (5 bases). The CDR3 is 15 amino acids. Trimming pared 0 bases from V and 0 bases from J, leaving 10 bases between. The germline V gene has CDR1 SQVTM and CDR2 ANQGSEA. This CDR3 reads CSVEDRVSSTDTQYF. In DNA form, the CDR3 reads TGCAGCGTTGAAGACAGGGTCTCAAGCACAGATACGCAGTATTTT.

A single count supports this clone. The chain links TRBV11-2 to TRBJ1-2; weak D call: TRBD1 (5 bases). V was clipped by 5 bases and J by 3 bases, with 13 bases between them. Germline-derived CDR1 and CDR2 are SGHAT and FQNNGV. CDR3 size: 14 residues. The DNA for the CDR3 is TGTGCCAGCAGCCACCTCCGGGACTACTATGGCTACACCTTC. It specifies CASSHLRDYYGYTF.

The chain employs TRBV9 and TRBJ2-7; 7 nucleotides line up with TRBD1. V lost 3 bases to trimming and J lost 2 bases; unmatched junction nucleotides: 2. Germline V gene data show CDR1 as SGDLS and CDR2 as YYNGEE. The CDR3 loop spans 13 amino acids. CDR3 sequence (DNA): TGTGCCAGCAGCGGACAGGGAGCCTACGAGCAGTACTTC. It yields the protein CASSGQGAYEQYF.

This sequence joins TRBV13 and TRBJ1-6; 11 bases fit TRBD1. This CDR3 has 15 residues. Germline V lookup: CDR1 PRHDT, CDR2 FYEKMQ (reference sequence). Germline trimming cut 4 bases from V and 6 bases from J; bases unmatched to any gene: 2. CDR3 nucleotide sequence: TGTGCCAGCAGCTATGGGACAGGGGGTAATTCACCCCTCCACTTT. Translating gives CASSYGTGGNSPLHF.

The J gene is TRBJ2-3, the V gene TRBV5-1; the D is unclear. Trimming left V 5 bases short and J 2 bases short, with 9 bases between. CDR1 and CDR2 from the germline V gene are SGHRS and YFSETQ. The CDR3 is 13 amino acids. The CDR3 protein is CASRRDTTDTQYF. CDR3 coding DNA: TGCGCCAGCAGACGAGACACCACAGATACGCAGTATTTT.

The chain is built from TRBV19 and TRBJ1-1; 12 bases agree with TRBD1. Germline V gene data show CDR1 as LNHDA and CDR2 as SQIVND (reference sequence). Trimming at V came to 5 bases and at J to 4 bases, leaving 8 bases not matched to a gene. This CDR3 contains 16 residues. CDR3: CASSPGTGGASTEAFF. As DNA, the CDR3 is TGTGCCAGTAGTCCCGGGACAGGGGGCGCTTCCACTGAAGCTTTCTTT.

V is TRBV7-9 and J is TRBJ1-3, with a tentative D call TRBD1 (5 bases). The V end was cut by 11 bases, the J end by 0 bases, with 11 bases between. The germline gives CDR1 SEHNR, CDR2 FQNEAQ (reference sequence). This CDR3 spans 13 amino acids. CDR3 nucleotides: TGTGCCTTACGACAGTTCTCTGGAAACACCATATATTTT. Amino acids: CALRQFSGNTIYF.

The V call is TRBV5-4, the J call TRBJ2-5, with TRBD2 matching 8 bases. The CDR3 has 16 residues. The V gene end was trimmed by 7 bases and the J gene end by 2 bases; junction bases not matched to a gene: 13. Germline values: CDR1 SGHNT, CDR2 YYREEE (reference sequence). CDR3 DNA sequence: TGTGCCAGCTCCATCCCCATGGGACTAGAGCAAGAGACCCAGTACTTC. Translated: CASSIPMGLEQETQYF.

The V and J genes are TRBV19 and TRBJ1-2; tentatively, D is TRBD1 (6 bases). The CDR3 is 16 residues long. The V gene lost 2 bases and the J gene lost 6 bases, with 19 bases spanning the gap. CDR1 and CDR2 from the germline V gene are LNHDA and SQIVND (reference sequence). CDR3 sequence (DNA): TGTGCCAGTAGTATAACGTCGAGACAGGTAACGGATGGCTACACCTTC. Its protein is CASSITSRQVTDGYTF.

The chain uses TRBV19 and TRBJ1-2; D remains ambiguous. V lost 3 bases and J lost 4, with 18 bases in between. Germline CDR1 is LNHDA and CDR2 is SQIVND (reference sequence). This CDR3 has 16 residues. CDR3 sequence (DNA): TGTGCCAGTAGTATGAGGCCGGAGATGATCGGCTATGGCTACACCTTC. It specifies CASSMRPEMIGYGYTF.

The chain has TRBV6-2 or TRBV6-3 and TRBJ1-5; D call uncertain. Trimming took 0 bases from V and 5 from J, leaving 26 bases between them. The CDR3 is made up of 20 amino acids. Germline CDR1 and CDR2: MNHEY and SVGEGT. CDR3 sequence: CASSYSNFKARSEFDQPQHF. For the CDR3, the DNA is TGTGCCAGCAGTTACTCGAATTTTAAGGCGAGGAGTGAATTCGATCAGCCCCAGCATTTT.

The chain uses TRBV11-1 and TRBJ1-1; D remains ambiguous. Germline V lookup: CDR1 SGHAT, CDR2 FQDESV (reference sequence). V was shortened by 3 bases and J by 7 bases, with 12 bases between the two germline ends. The CDR3 contains 13 residues. The CDR3 protein is CASSFNRRGEAFF. The CDR3 coding sequence is TGTGCCAGCAGCTTCAATAGGCGGGGTGAAGCTTTCTTT.

V and J are TRBV5-6 and TRBJ2-6; possibly TRBD1 for D (6 bases). This CDR3 is 15 amino acids long. CDR1 and CDR2 from the germline V gene are SGHDT and YYEEEE. The V gene lost 3 bases and the J gene lost 4 bases, with 11 bases spanning the gap. As DNA, the CDR3 is TGTGCCAGCAGCTCCAGGGGAACGGGGGCCAACGTCCTGACTTTC. This encodes CASSSRGTGANVLTF.

The CDR3 spells CASSPPPGTAYNEQFF. The DNA of the CDR3 is TGCGCCAGCAGCCCGCCCCCGGGGACAGCTTACAATGAGCAGTTCTTC. The genes are TRBV5-1 and TRBJ2-1, with 7 positions matching TRBD1. This CDR3 comprises 16 residues. The V segment lost 4 bases and the J segment 4 bases; nucleotides outside the gene matches: 11. Germline loops: CDR1 SGHRS, CDR2 YFSETQ. Supplemented by reference TRBV5-1 and TRBJ2-1, the full variable domain reads KAGVTQTPRYLIKTRGQQVTLSCSPISGHRSVSWYQQTPGQGLQFLFEYFSETQRNKGNFPGRFSGRQFSNSRSEMNVSTLELGDSALYLCASSPPPGTAYNEQFFGPGTRLTVL.